This is a list of T cell receptor beta chains from one sample in a study of cytomegalovirus exposure and HLA in healthy donors. The table came from immunoSEQ multiplex PCR; TCRdb's copy has only in-frame clones and leaves some out. The listing contains about 140,000 clones. The sample comprised PBMCs. The receptor set was obtained from a woman between 18 and 29 years old in good health and CMV-seronegative. CDR3s include the opening cysteine and the closing phenylalanine or tryptophan. D genes are given only for firm matches.

j_call,v_call,d_call,cdr3_aa,cdr3_nt
TRBJ2-5,TRBV7-9,.,CASSFPTVYQETQYF,TGTGCCAGCAGCTTCCCGACTGTGTACCAAGAGACCCAGTACTTC
TRBJ2-1,TRBV6-4,TRBD1,CASSGTGESNEQFF,TGTGCCAGCAGCGGGACAGGGGAATCGAATGAGCAGTTCTTC
TRBJ2-1,TRBV5-8,TRBD2,CASSLVASGSRNEQFF,TGTGCCAGCAGCTTGGTAGCTAGCGGGAGTAGGAATGAGCAGTTCTTC
TRBJ1-1,TRBV11-2,.,CASSFNRMNTEAFF,TGTGCCAGCAGCTTTAACAGAATGAACACTGAAGCTTTCTTT
TRBJ2-5,TRBV9,TRBD2,CASSGGGAGGETQYF,TGTGCCAGCAGCGGGGGCGGAGCGGGAGGAGAGACCCAGTACTTC
TRBJ1-5,TRBV5-8,TRBD1,CASRAEDRELHQPQHF,TGTGCCAGCAGGGCCGAGGACAGGGAGCTTCATCAGCCCCAGCATTTT
TRBJ1-1,TRBV29-1,.,CSVLIPLQGSTEAFF,TGCAGCGTTCTAATCCCCCTACAGGGTAGCACTGAAGCTTTCTTT
TRBJ2-5,TRBV28,.,CASSFGPQEGFETQYF,TGTGCCAGCAGTTTCGGCCCGCAGGAGGGGTTCGAGACCCAGTACTTC
TRBJ1-2,TRBV27,.,CASSPRDSGGYTF,TGTGCCAGCAGCCCACGGGATTCGGGGGGCTACACCTTC
TRBJ2-6,TRBV29-1,TRBD1,CSVDPGTGGSGANVLTF,TGCAGCGTTGACCCCGGGACAGGGGGTTCTGGGGCCAACGTCCTGACTTTC
TRBJ2-1,TRBV7-3,TRBD2,CASSLGTSMSNEQFF,TGTGCCAGCAGCTTAGGGACTAGCATGTCCAATGAGCAGTTCTTC
TRBJ2-1,TRBV5-1,.,CASSPATGLRSYNEQFF,TGCGCCAGCAGCCCCGCTACCGGGTTAAGGTCCTACAATGAGCAGTTCTTC
TRBJ1-1,TRBV28,.,CASRTGNTEAFF,TGTGCCAGCAGAACAGGGAACACTGAAGCTTTCTTT
TRBJ1-4,TRBV30,TRBD1,CAWSHGQGGNEKLFF,TGTGCCTGGAGTCACGGACAGGGCGGTAATGAAAAACTGTTTTTT
TRBJ2-2,TRBV2,TRBD1,CASIARRGQGKPGELFF,TGTGCCAGCATCGCCAGACGAGGACAGGGCAAACCCGGGGAGCTGTTTTTT
TRBJ2-3,TRBV10-3,.,CAISESTGVSTDTQYF,TGTGCCATCAGTGAGTCGACCGGGGTTAGCACAGATACGCAGTATTTT
TRBJ1-5,TRBV6-5,.,CASSYSHSNQPQHF,TGTGCCAGCAGTTACTCTCATAGCAATCAGCCCCAGCATTTT
TRBJ2-1,TRBV5-8,TRBD2,CASRKPGLAPHNEQFF,TGTGCCAGCAGAAAGCCGGGACTAGCTCCCCACAATGAGCAGTTCTTC
TRBJ1-4,TRBV15,.,CAAGVIGEKLFF,TGTGCCGCAGGGGTCATTGGTGAAAAACTGTTTTTT
TRBJ1-5,TRBV27,.,CASSLRGGRNQPQHF,TGTGCCAGCAGTCTAAGGGGGGGGAGAAATCAGCCCCAGCATTTT
TRBJ2-1,TRBV5-8,TRBD1,CASSPGQGGINEQFF,TGTGCCAGCAGCCCGGGACAGGGGGGGATCAATGAGCAGTTCTTC
TRBJ1-5,TRBV6-5,.,CASIGNSNQPQHF,TGTGCCAGCATCGGGAATAGCAATCAGCCCCAGCATTTT
TRBJ1-1,TRBV20-1,.,CSARDPERAFF,TGCAGTGCTAGAGATCCAGAACGAGCTTTCTTT
TRBJ1-1,TRBV6-5,TRBD1,CASSENRDRQAFF,TGTGCCAGCAGTGAAAATCGGGACAGGCAAGCTTTCTTT
TRBJ2-1,TRBV7-9,TRBD2,CASSLESGRAWEQFF,TGTGCCAGCAGCTTAGAAAGCGGGAGGGCCTGGGAGCAGTTCTTC
TRBJ1-1,TRBV27,.,CASSLTANTEAFF,TGTGCCAGCAGCCTTACAGCGAACACTGAAGCTTTCTTT
TRBJ1-2,TRBV5-4,.,CASSLAGGTGGYGYTF,TGTGCCAGCAGCTTGGCCGGGGGAACGGGAGGCTATGGCTACACCTTC
TRBJ2-7,TRBV29-1,.,CSVGGVLREEQYF,TGCAGCGTTGGGGGGGTCCTTCGGGAAGAGCAGTACTTC
TRBJ2-7,TRBV7-2,TRBD2,CASSRTGLEVLEQYF,TGTGCCAGCAGCCGCACGGGACTAGAGGTCTTAGAGCAGTACTTC
TRBJ2-2,TRBV11-3,TRBD2,CASSFGRSLAVNTGELFF,TGTGCCAGCAGCTTCGGGCGGTCGCTAGCGGTAAACACCGGGGAGCTGTTTTTT
TRBJ2-3,TRBV5-1,.,CASSFSSTDTQYF,TGCGCCAGCAGCTTTTCGTCTACAGATACGCAGTATTTT
TRBJ2-5,TRBV19,TRBD1,CASSIDAGQGVPQYF,TGTGCCAGTAGTATAGACGCGGGACAGGGTGTGCCCCAGTACTTC
TRBJ2-7,TRBV19,TRBD2,CASRSGLAESSYEQYF,TGTGCCAGTAGGAGTGGACTAGCGGAAAGCTCCTACGAGCAGTACTTC
TRBJ2-2,TRBV30,.,CARGTGELFF,TGTGCCCGAGGCACCGGGGAGCTGTTTTTT